This TCR beta chain is drawn from a study of OX40 agonist ivuxolimab in advanced cancers. Study context: Patients with prior anti-PD-1, anti-PD-L1 or anti-CTLA-4 therapy were eligible; approximately 37% had some. Study-level results: Relative to CD4+, CD8+ T cells held more expanded clones on average.

Regarding this clone: Its antigen is not identified.

V shed 0 bases and J 1 base; nucleotides not matched to a gene: 4. The CDR3 consists of 17 residues. Germline CDR1 is KGHSH and CDR2 is LQKENI. Using immunoSEQ multiplex PCR, the repertoire was profiled, and TCRdb retains in-frame clones only, with some absent. The repertoire holds about 77,000 clones, with around 87% as singletons. This clonotype originated in an adult with an advanced solid tumor such as melanoma, head and neck, liver or kidney cancer. The chain combines TRBV18 with TRBJ2-3, with TRBD2 matching over 10 bases. This material consisted of CD4+ or CD8+ T cells sorted from blood, taken in a trial of the OX40 agonist ivuxolimab. This CDR3 reads CASSPPFLAGGTDTQYF. The CDR3 DNA sequence: TGTGCCAGCTCACCACCATTTCTAGCGGGGGGCACAGATACGCAGTATTTT.